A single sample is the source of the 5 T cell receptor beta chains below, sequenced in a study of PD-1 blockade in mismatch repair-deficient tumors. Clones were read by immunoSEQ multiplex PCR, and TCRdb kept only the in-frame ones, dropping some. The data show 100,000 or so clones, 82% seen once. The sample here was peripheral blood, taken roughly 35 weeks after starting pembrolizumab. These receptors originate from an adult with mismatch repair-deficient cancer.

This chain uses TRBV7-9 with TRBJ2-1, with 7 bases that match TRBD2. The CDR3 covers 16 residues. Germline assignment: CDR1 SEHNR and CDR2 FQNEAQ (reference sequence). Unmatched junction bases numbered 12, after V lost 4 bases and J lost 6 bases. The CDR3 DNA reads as TGTGCCAGCAGCTCCGTATCGGGGCGGGAGTTCAATGAGCAGTTCTTC. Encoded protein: CASSSVSGREFNEQFF.

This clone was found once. The CDR3 DNA follows: TGCGCCAGCAGCATGGACAGGGACCCCTACGAGCAGTACTTC. Protein product: CASSMDRDPYEQYF. This sequence joins TRBV5-1 and TRBJ2-5; 8 bases are a match to TRBD1. The J call may not be correct, given that the DNA end is closer to TRBJ2-7. CDR1 is SGHRS, CDR2 YFSETQ, per germline. CDR3 length equals 14 residues.

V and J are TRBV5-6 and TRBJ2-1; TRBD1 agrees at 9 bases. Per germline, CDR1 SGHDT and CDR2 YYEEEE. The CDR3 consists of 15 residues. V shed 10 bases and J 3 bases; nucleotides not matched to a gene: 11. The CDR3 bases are TGTGCCTCGGGAGCCGGGACAGGGCTCTACAATGAGCAGTTCTTC. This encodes CASGAGTGLYNEQFF.

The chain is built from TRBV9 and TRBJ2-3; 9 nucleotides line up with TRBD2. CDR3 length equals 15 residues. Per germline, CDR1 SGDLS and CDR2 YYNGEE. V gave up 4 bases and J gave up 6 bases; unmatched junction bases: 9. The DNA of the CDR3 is TGTGCCAGCAGCCCCCGGGGCGGGAGGGATGATACGCAGTATTTT. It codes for CASSPRGGRDDTQYF.

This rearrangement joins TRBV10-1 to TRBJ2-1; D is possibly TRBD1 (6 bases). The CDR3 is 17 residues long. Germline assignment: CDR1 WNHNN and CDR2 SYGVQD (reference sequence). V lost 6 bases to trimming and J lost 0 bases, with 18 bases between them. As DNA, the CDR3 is TGCGCCAGCAGCACGGACAGTTCTGCGAGCTCCTACAATGAGCAGTTCTTC. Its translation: CASSTDSSASSYNEQFF.